A single sample gave rise to the 25 T cell receptor beta chains below, sequenced in a study of blood T cell repertoires in COVID-19. Produced via immunoSEQ multiplex PCR; TCRdb's table is partial and in-frame only. The sample includes 150,000 to 200,000 clones, roughly 79% of them seen just once. Sequencing was done on a sample of peripheral blood. These receptors were taken from a woman aged 40 to 50 with COVID-19, enrolled during active disease.

The rearrangement joins TRBV23-1 to TRBJ2-7; no firm D call. TRBV23-1 is sorted into the ORF group, with uncertain function. The CDR3 totals 13 residues. V dropped 4 bases and J dropped 4 bases, with 11 bases sitting between them. The CDR3 spells CASSLHDTYEQYF. The CDR3 region has the DNA TGCGCCAGCAGTCTCCACGACACATACGAGCAGTACTTC.

The rearrangement links TRBV27 to TRBJ1-1; 8 nucleotides align to TRBD1. Germline V lookup: CDR1 MNHEY, CDR2 SMNVEV (reference sequence). With 7 bases clipped from V and 3 bases from J, the junction kept 7 bases outside the gene matches. This CDR3 has 14 residues. The CDR3 here is CASNIQGGYTEAFF. Here the CDR3 DNA reads TGTGCCAGCAATATACAGGGGGGGTACACTGAAGCTTTCTTT.

The chain is built from TRBV30 and TRBJ1-5; the D is unclear. V lost 4 bases to trimming and J lost 3 bases, with 10 bases between them. The length of the CDR3 is 13 residues. Per germline, CDR1 GTSNPN and CDR2 SVGIG (reference sequence). This CDR3 is CAWTSGFNQPQHF. CDR3 coding DNA: TGTGCCTGGACTTCAGGATTCAATCAGCCCCAGCATTTT.

The chain combines TRBV18 with TRBJ2-5; 9 nucleotides agree with TRBD2. J was trimmed by 2 bases and V by 0 bases; bases with no gene match: 7. The CDR3 covers 17 residues. Per the germline V gene, CDR1 is KGHSH and CDR2 is LQKENI. The chain's CDR3 is CASSPPNSGGPQETQYF. The DNA of the CDR3 is TGTGCCAGCTCACCACCGAATAGCGGGGGACCGCAAGAGACCCAGTACTTC.

This sequence joins TRBV15 and TRBJ1-5; D unclear. The CDR3 loop spans 13 amino acids. Deletions cut 1 base from V and 5 bases from J, with 6 bases between. Germline V gives CDR1 LNHNV, CDR2 YYDKDF (reference sequence). For the CDR3, the DNA is TGTGCCACCAGCAGAGTTTCCGATCAGCCCCAGCATTTT. Translation gives CATSRVSDQPQHF.

V usage is TRBV24-1 and J usage is TRBJ2-1; 13 nucleotides align to TRBD2. V was clipped by 3 bases and J by 7 bases; unmatched bases: 8. Germline V gives CDR1 KGHDR, CDR2 SFDVKD. The CDR3 is 17 amino acids. The CDR3 coding sequence is TGTGCCACCAGTGATCCTTATACTAGCGGGGGGGCAAATGAGCAGTTCTTC. Protein: CATSDPYTSGGANEQFF.

This clone was seen a single time. V gene TRBV19 combines with J gene TRBJ1-5, with unresolved D. Trimming took 6 bases from V and 11 from J, leaving 14 bases between them. Germline V gene data show CDR1 as LNHDA and CDR2 as SQIVND (reference sequence). CDR3 length equals 12 residues. The CDR3 loop reads CASSNGVSAQHF. The DNA for the CDR3 is TGTGCCAGTAGCAACGGGGTGTCGGCCCAGCATTTT.

V is TRBV30 and J is TRBJ2-2; 11 positions match TRBD1. The CDR3 runs 15 residues. Germline CDR1 GTSNPN, CDR2 SVGIG (reference sequence). V trimming: 4 bases; J trimming: 6 bases; junction bases outside the gene matches: 7. The CDR3: CAWNIGTGGPGELFF. In nucleotides, the CDR3 is TGTGCCTGGAACATCGGGACAGGGGGTCCCGGGGAGCTGTTTTTT.

V and J are TRBV27 and TRBJ1-2; maybe TRBD1 (5 bases). Germline assignment: CDR1 MNHEY and CDR2 SMNVEV (reference sequence). The germline V and J ends were trimmed by 5 bases and 2 bases, with 18 bases remaining between them. CDR3 size: 16 residues. The CDR3 DNA follows: TGTGCCAGCAGTCTCACCCGAACGGCAGGGAACTATGGCTACACCTTC. Protein product: CASSLTRTAGNYGYTF.

This chain connects TRBV5-4 to TRBJ2-1, with D tentatively TRBD1 (5 bases). V shed 5 bases and J shed 3 bases, with 9 bases lying between them. This CDR3 spans 13 amino acids. Germline CDR1 SGHNT, CDR2 YYREEE (reference sequence). In nucleotides, the CDR3 is TGTGCCAGCAGTCATACAGGCTACAATGAGCAGTTCTTC. Translated, it gives CASSHTGYNEQFF.

This clone occurred once. The gene calls are TRBV14 and TRBJ2-7, with D perhaps TRBD2 (5 bases). The CDR3 is 17 amino acids. From germline, CDR1 is SGHDN and CDR2 FVKESK. The germline V and J ends were trimmed by 2 bases and 3 bases, with 20 bases remaining between them. The CDR3 reads CASSQLEPPRGLYEQYV. In DNA form, the CDR3 reads TGTGCCAGCAGCCAATTGGAACCTCCGCGAGGGCTCTACGAGCAGTACGTC.

The rearrangement joins TRBV10-3 to TRBJ2-7, with TRBD2 matching 10 bases. Trimming cost V 3 bases and J 3 bases; bases outside gene matches: 14. In germline, CDR1 is ENHRY, CDR2 SYGVKD. This CDR3 region has 18 residues. CDR3 DNA: TGTGCCATCAGTGATCAAGGGCTAGCGGGAGCAAGAAACTACGAGCAGTACTTC. Its protein product is CAISDQGLAGARNYEQYF.

The genes are TRBV5-1 and TRBJ2-3; 14 nucleotides agree with TRBD2. V gave up 3 bases and J gave up 3 bases; unmatched junction bases: 9. The germline V gene has CDR1 SGHRS and CDR2 YFSETQ. The CDR3 length is 18 residues. The CDR3 protein is CASSSLGLAGGVTDTQYF. The CDR3 DNA follows: TGCGCCAGCAGCTCCCTAGGACTAGCGGGAGGAGTGACAGATACGCAGTATTTT.

A remark on this clone: The junction does not match germline at one end; this may be a read error. The V call is TRBV27, the J call TRBJ2-1; the match to TRBD2 covers 7 bases. The CDR3 sequence is 14 residues long. Germline V gene data show CDR1 as MNHEY and CDR2 as SMNVEV (reference sequence). The CDR3 DNA follows: TGTGCCAGCAGTTTGGGGGGGGAGTACAACGAGCAGTTCTTC. Translating gives CASSLGGEYNEQFF.

This chain connects TRBV19 to TRBJ2-7; 7 bases fit TRBD2. CDR1 is LNHDA and CDR2 is SQIVND in the germline V gene (reference sequence). CDR3 size: 13 residues. Trimming cost V 5 bases and J 2 bases; bases outside gene matches: 3. CDR3 sequence reads: CASSLAVAYEQYF. The CDR3 DNA follows: TGTGCCAGTAGTCTAGCGGTAGCCTACGAGCAGTACTTC.

The chain employs TRBV5-1 and TRBJ2-1, with 11 positions matching TRBD1. Germline V gene lookup returns CDR1 SGHRS and CDR2 YFSETQ. The CDR3 contains 15 residues. The ends lost 5 bases at V and 3 bases at J; junction bases unmatched: 4. The CDR3 coding sequence is TGCGCCAGCAGAGTGGGACAGGGGGGCTACAATGAGCAGTTCTTC. Translated, it gives CASRVGQGGYNEQFF.

The rearrangement uses TRBV19 and TRBJ2-2; D is unresolved. V lost 6 bases and J 1 base, leaving 6 bases between the germline ends. Per germline, CDR1 LNHDA and CDR2 SQIVND (reference sequence). CDR3 length: 13 residues. The CDR3 bases are TGTGCCAGTAGCCAACTGAACACCGGGGAGCTGTTTTTT. Translated: CASSQLNTGELFF.

The rearrangement uses TRBV28 and TRBJ1-6, with D tentatively TRBD1 (5 bases). With 5 bases removed from V and 7 bases from J, the gap between germline ends came to 12 bases. The CDR3 runs 14 residues. Germline V gives CDR1 MDHEN, CDR2 SYDVKM. CDR3 sequence reads: CASSTDRANSPLHF. CDR3 DNA: TGTGCCAGCAGTACCGACAGAGCCAATTCACCCCTCCACTTT.

The V call is TRBV7-2, the J call TRBJ1-3, with D possibly being TRBD1 (5 bases). The germline CDR1 and CDR2 sequences are SGHTA and FQGNSA. The CDR3 extends over 15 amino acids. V dropped 6 bases and J dropped 2 bases, with 14 bases sitting between them. CDR3 protein: CASSLIWGAGNTIYF. The DNA for the CDR3 is TGTGCCAGCAGTTTAATTTGGGGGGCTGGAAACACCATATATTTT.

The rearrangement joins TRBV18 to TRBJ2-5; no reliable D call. V lost 5 bases and J 1 base, leaving 8 bases between the germline ends. The CDR3 length is 13 residues. CDR1 and CDR2 (germline): KGHSH, LQKENI. The CDR3 bases are TGTGCCAGCTCAACACAGCTCCAAGAGACCCAGTACTTC. Its translation is CASSTQLQETQYF.

This chain joins TRBV15 and TRBJ1-3; TRBD1 is a possible D gene (5 bases). The V gene lost 6 bases and the J gene lost 9 bases, with 15 bases spanning the gap. In germline, CDR1 is LNHNV, CDR2 YYDKDF (reference sequence). The CDR3 has 13 amino acids. The CDR3 DNA reads TGTGCCACCAGGTTCGGGGGTTCGGGCACCATATATTTT. Its translation is CATRFGGSGTIYF.

The V call is TRBV7-3, the J call TRBJ2-5; 8 bases map to TRBD2. In germline, CDR1 is SGHTA, CDR2 FQGTGA. V trimming: 0 bases; J trimming: 3 bases; junction bases outside the gene matches: 0. This CDR3 is built from 14 residues. The CDR3 sequence: CASSLTAGEETQYF. The CDR3 DNA sequence: TGTGCCAGCAGCTTAACAGCGGGGGAAGAGACCCAGTACTTC.

The chain carries TRBV29-1 and TRBJ2-2, with 7 nucleotides matching TRBD2. V dropped 5 bases and J dropped 1; count of bases not matched to a gene: 1. The CDR3 is made up of 13 amino acids. Germline V gene lookup returns CDR1 SQVTM and CDR2 ANQGSEA. The CDR3 bases are TGCAGCGTTCCGGGGGGGAACACCGGGGAGCTGTTTTTT. Translating gives CSVPGGNTGELFF.

This clone appeared once. Written as DNA, the CDR3 is TGCGCCAGCAGTACAGGGATCTACGAGCAGTACTTC. It specifies CASSTGIYEQYF. The rearrangement links TRBV10-1 to TRBJ2-5, with D perhaps TRBD1 (6 bases). The DNA end is more similar to TRBJ2-7, so the J call may be wrong. From germline, CDR1 is WNHNN and CDR2 SYGVQD (reference sequence). CDR3 size: 12 residues.

This clone has a handful of counts. This rearrangement joins TRBV7-8 to TRBJ2-2; TRBD1 is a possible D gene (6 bases). Per germline, CDR1 SGHVS and CDR2 FQNEAQ. Trimming removed 7 bases from V and 3 bases from J, with 21 bases in between. There are 17 residues in the CDR3. The DNA for the CDR3 is TGTGCCAGCACCCCTCGGGACACCATCCTGGACACCGGGGAGCTGTTTTTT. Protein: CASTPRDTILDTGELFF. Together with reference TRBV7-8 and TRBJ2-2, the CDR3 gives the full variable domain: GAGVSQSPRYKVAKRGQDVALRCDPISGHVSLFWYQQALGQGPEFLTYFQNEAQLDKSGLPSDRFFAERPEGSVSTLKIQRTQQEDSAVYLCASTPRDTILDTGELFFGEGSRLTVL.